The next 25 T cell receptor beta chains were all read from a single sample in a study of beta chain features in type 1 diabetes. Their antigens remain unidentified. General observations from the study: People with Type 1 diabetes carried modestly yet significantly shorter TCRB CDR3s in all four CD4+ subsets.

Expressed TCRB transcripts were sequenced after all isolated RNA was converted to cDNA. Clones were sequenced by immunoSEQ multiplex PCR, and TCRdb holds only the in-frame ones, with some missing. The sample carries hundreds of thousands of clones, about 14% recorded once. The sequenced sample consisted of naive CD4+ T cells from blood. The receptors come from a man between 18 and 29 years old with type 1 diabetes.

Only a few counts were recorded for this clone. This rearrangement joins TRBV30 to TRBJ2-7, with D possibly being TRBD1 or TRBD2 (5 bases each). The CDR3 is made up of 15 amino acids. V was trimmed by 5 bases and J by 0 bases, leaving 17 bases between them. Germline V gives CDR1 GTSNPN, CDR2 SVGIG (reference sequence). This chain's CDR3 is CAWGGRDPLSYEQYF. The CDR3 region has the DNA TGTGCCTGGGGGGGTCGGGACCCTCTCTCCTACGAGCAGTACTTC.

This clone was detected only a few times. The chain recombines TRBV6-1 with TRBJ2-5, with 9 nucleotides matching TRBD2. In germline, CDR1 is MNHNS, CDR2 SASEGT. This CDR3 has 15 residues. The trim removed 8 bases at V and 2 bases at J, leaving 9 bases unmatched. The CDR3 coding sequence is TGTGCCAGCTCTTCTTTAGCGGGGGAGCAAGAGACCCAGTACTTC. Its translation: CASSSLAGEQETQYF.

This clone occurred a few times. The rearrangement uses TRBV12-5 and TRBJ2-3; D is ambiguous. CDR3 length equals 15 residues. Trimming pared 1 base from V and 6 bases from J, leaving 14 bases between. Germline CDR1 reads LGHNT; CDR2 reads FRNRAP. The CDR3 is CASGLGLTPGDTQYF. In DNA, the CDR3 is TGTGCTAGTGGTTTGGGACTGACGCCCGGGGATACGCAGTATTTT.

The chain combines TRBV5-1 with TRBJ2-2; D remains ambiguous. CDR1 and CDR2 from the germline V gene are SGHRS and YFSETQ. The CDR3 is made up of 14 amino acids. V shed 4 bases and J shed 0 bases, with 7 bases lying between them. CDR3: CASSPQTNTGELFF. The CDR3 DNA sequence: TGCGCCAGCAGCCCTCAAACGAACACCGGGGAGCTGTTTTTT.

This clone was detected once. The V and J genes are TRBV6-4 and TRBJ2-7; 9 bases are a match to TRBD1. The germline gives CDR1 MRHNA, CDR2 SNTAGT. The CDR3 has 17 residues. V trimming: 8 bases; J trimming: 3 bases; junction bases outside the gene matches: 17. The CDR3 is CASDGTRDRATYYEQYF. The CDR3 DNA reads as TGTGCCAGCGACGGAACGAGGGACAGGGCCACCTACTACGAGCAGTACTTC.

The chain uses TRBV4-2 and TRBJ2-7; 10 nucleotides agree with TRBD1. The trim removed 4 bases at V and 1 base at J, leaving 7 bases unmatched. Germline values: CDR1 LGHNA, CDR2 YNFKEQ. The CDR3 loop spans 16 amino acids. The chain's CDR3 is CASSRSRDRGSYEQYF. Written as DNA, the CDR3 is TGTGCCAGCAGCCGTTCCCGGGACAGGGGATCCTACGAGCAGTACTTC.

This sequence joins TRBV30 and TRBJ2-1; D may correspond to TRBD1 or TRBD2 (5 bases each). This CDR3 is built from 13 residues. The V and J ends lost 2 bases and 9 bases respectively, with 14 bases between them. Germline values: CDR1 GTSNPN, CDR2 SVGIG (reference sequence). CDR3 amino acids: CAWSPWGNGEQFF. CDR3 DNA sequence: TGTGCCTGGAGTCCCTGGGGGAACGGTGAGCAGTTCTTC.

This clone was seen only a few times. V is TRBV18 and J is TRBJ2-3; unclear D gene. The CDR3 consists of 14 residues. Trimming stripped 8 bases from V and 2 bases from J, with 14 bases between. Germline CDR1 reads KGHSH; CDR2 reads LQKENI. Here the CDR3 DNA reads TGTGCCAGCAGATACCCTGGGGTCACAGATACGCAGTATTTT. It codes for CASRYPGVTDTQYF.

J is TRBJ2-5 and V is TRBV7-9; D gene uncertain. This CDR3 spans 13 amino acids. The V end lost 5 bases, the J end lost 4 bases, and 11 bases lay between the germline ends. From germline, CDR1 is SEHNR and CDR2 FQNEAQ (reference sequence). This chain's CDR3 is CASSPLPTETQYF. The CDR3 DNA is TGTGCCAGCAGCCCCCTCCCCACAGAGACCCAGTACTTC.

This clone was observed a few times. The V and J genes are TRBV7-9 and TRBJ1-1; no reliable D call. Trimming pared 8 bases from V and 0 bases from J, leaving 10 bases between. The CDR3 covers 13 residues. Germline loops: CDR1 SEHNR, CDR2 FQNEAQ (reference sequence). CDR3 in amino acids: CASVPPVNTEAFF. The DNA for the CDR3 is TGTGCCAGCGTCCCTCCGGTGAACACTGAAGCTTTCTTT.

The chain has TRBV15 and TRBJ2-7; D may be TRBD2 (6 bases). CDR3 size: 14 residues. Deletions cut 5 bases from V and 11 bases from J, with 22 bases between. Germline assignment: CDR1 LNHNV and CDR2 YYDKDF (reference sequence). CDR3 in amino acids: CATSAVLGAGKEYF. The CDR3 nucleotides are TGTGCCACCAGCGCGGTTTTGGGAGCGGGTAAGGAGTACTTC. Full variable domain (outside the CDR3, taken from reference TRBV15 and TRBJ2-7): DAMVIQNPRYQVTQFGKPVTLSCSQTLNHNVMYWYQQKSSQAPKLLFHYYDKDFNNEADTPDNFQSRRPNTSFCFLDIRSPGLGDTAMYLCATSAVLGAGKEYFGPGTRLTVT.

This clone showed up just a few times. The same CDR3 is also encoded by other DNA sequences in this sample. The chain employs TRBV4-1 and TRBJ1-5; D not resolved. CDR1 and CDR2 (germline): MGHRA, YSYEKL. The CDR3 covers 16 residues. V dropped 1 base and J dropped 0 bases, with 10 bases sitting between them. DNA of the CDR3: TGCGCCAGCAGCCAAGTCGGGCGGGGTAGCAATCAGCCCCAGCATTTT. Its protein is CASSQVGRGSNQPQHF.

Details on this clone: Other DNA sequences in the sample encode the same CDR3. The chain couples TRBV28 to TRBJ2-5, with D uncertain. The CDR3 totals 11 residues. Germline V gene sequence: CDR1 MDHEN, CDR2 SYDVKM. V gave up 8 bases and J gave up 4 bases, with 8 bases separating them. The DNA for the CDR3 is TGTGCCAGCTCTTCCCGAGAGACCCAGTACTTC. This translates into CASSSRETQYF.

The sample holds a few counts of this clone. This chain joins TRBV13 and TRBJ1-1; TRBD1 matches 9 bases. V lost 4 bases to trimming and J lost 4 bases; unmatched junction nucleotides: 4. Germline-derived CDR1 and CDR2 are PRHDT and FYEKMQ (reference sequence). There are 14 residues in the CDR3. This CDR3 reads CASSSYRGPTEAFF. CDR3 nucleotides: TGTGCCAGCAGCTCCTACAGGGGGCCCACTGAAGCTTTCTTT.

This clone has a single count. The chain carries TRBV28 and TRBJ1-1; the match to TRBD1 covers 8 bases. The V gene's germline CDR1 is MDHEN and CDR2 SYDVKM. The CDR3 sequence is 16 residues long. The J segment lost 11 bases and the V segment lost 6 bases, leaving 20 bases of the junction unmatched. DNA for the CDR3: TGTGCCAGCAGCCCCAGGGGGCGCGTAGGGAGGGAGGAGGCTTTCTTT. Translating it yields CASSPRGRVGREEAFF.

The V gene is TRBV6-1, the J gene TRBJ1-5, with TRBD1 matching 9 bases. CDR1 is MNHNS and CDR2 is SASEGT in the germline V gene. J lost 5 bases, V lost 5 bases, and 4 bases had no gene match. The CDR3 has 14 residues. The CDR3: CASSSGQGDQPQHF. DNA for the CDR3: TGTGCCAGCAGTTCGGGACAGGGAGATCAGCCCCAGCATTTT.

This clone showed up just a few times. The rearrangement uses TRBV13 and TRBJ1-2; 7 bases agree with TRBD1. The length of the CDR3 is 15 residues. The V gene end was trimmed by 0 bases and the J gene end by 1 base; junction bases not matched to a gene: 2. The V gene's germline CDR1 is PRHDT and CDR2 FYEKMQ (reference sequence). CDR3 nucleotides: TGTGCCAGCAGCTTAGGCAGGGGGATTAACTATGGCTACACCTTC. Its protein product is CASSLGRGINYGYTF.

Worth noting for this clone: The sample carries other DNA sequences with the same CDR3. CDR3 sequence reads: CASSYRGLSYEQYF. The CDR3 DNA sequence: TGTGCCAGCAGTTACCGGGGCCTCTCCTACGAGCAGTACTTC. This rearrangement joins TRBV6-5 to TRBJ2-7; D assignment may be TRBD1 or TRBD2 (5 bases each). Looked up from germline, CDR1 is MNHEY and CDR2 is SVGAGI. V lost 2 bases and J lost 0, with 8 bases in between. The CDR3 has 14 amino acids.

The chain combines TRBV5-4 with TRBJ2-2; D remains unclear. Germline loops: CDR1 SGHNT, CDR2 YYREEE (reference sequence). V dropped 0 bases and J dropped 2 bases, with 8 bases sitting between them. This CDR3 region has 15 residues. The CDR3 DNA is TGTGCCAGCAGCTTGGCGCCAGACAACACCGGGGAGCTGTTTTTT. It encodes CASSLAPDNTGELFF.

V gene TRBV7-8 combines with J gene TRBJ2-1; TRBD1 might be the D (5 bases). The germline CDR1 and CDR2 sequences are SGHVS and FQNEAQ. The V end was cut by 1 base, the J end by 6 bases, with 10 bases between. The CDR3 has 14 residues. CDR3 bases: TGTGCCAGCAGCTTAGGAGGTAGGGGCAATGAGCAGTTCTTC. Residues: CASSLGGRGNEQFF.

The sample holds a few counts of this clone. The CDR3 is CASSPGGAKNIQYF. CDR3 bases: TGTGCCAGCAGCCCTGGGGGGGCCAAAAACATTCAGTACTTC. V usage is TRBV5-6 and J usage is TRBJ2-4, with D possibly matching TRBD2 (6 bases). The CDR3 is 14 residues long. Germline CDR1 and CDR2: SGHDT and YYEEEE. The V gene lost 4 bases and the J gene lost 1 base, with 9 bases spanning the gap.

This clone has more than one count but fewer than ten. V is TRBV14 and J is TRBJ2-7; the D is unclear. CDR3 length equals 11 residues. In germline, CDR1 is SGHDN, CDR2 FVKESK. The CDR3 reads CTRVVDYEQYF. The CDR3 DNA follows: TGTACCCGGGTGGTCGACTACGAGCAGTACTTC. The full variable domain, in which reference TRBV14 and TRBJ2-7 provide the parts outside the CDR3, is EAGVTQFPSHSVIEKGQTVTLRCDPISGHDNLYWYRRVMGKEIKFLLHFVKESKQDESGMPNNRFLAERTGGTYSTLKVQPAELEDSGVYFCTRVVDYEQYFGPGTRLTVT.

This clone was observed a few times. The rearrangement uses TRBV30 and TRBJ2-7; TRBD2 matches at 9 bases. CDR1 is GTSNPN, CDR2 SVGIG, per germline (reference sequence). J was trimmed by 2 bases and V by 7 bases; bases with no gene match: 3. The CDR3 has 12 amino acids. The CDR3 DNA reads TGTGCCTCATCTAGCGGGGCCTACGAGCAGTACTTC. It translates to CASSSGAYEQYF. Using reference TRBV30 and TRBJ2-7 for the parts outside the CDR3, the full variable domain is SQTIHQWPATLVQPVGSPLSLECTVEGTSNPNLYWYRQAAGRGLQLLFYSVGIGQISSEVPQNLSASRPQDRQFILSSKKLLLSDSGFYLCASSSGAYEQYFGPGTRLTVT.

This clone turned up a few times. CDR3: CSVSSGKGETQYF. The CDR3 DNA sequence: TGCAGCGTTTCAAGCGGGAAGGGGGAGACCCAGTACTTC. This chain links TRBV29-1 with TRBJ2-5, with TRBD2 matching 7 bases. Germline assignment: CDR1 SQVTM and CDR2 ANQGSEA. This CDR3 has 13 amino acids. V trimming: 5 bases; J trimming: 5 bases; junction bases outside the gene matches: 8.

The V and J genes are TRBV30 and TRBJ2-5; the D gene is possibly TRBD1 (5 bases). V was cut by 4 bases and J by 4 bases, with 7 bases left in between. Germline CDR1 reads GTSNPN; CDR2 reads SVGIG (reference sequence). The CDR3 sequence is 11 residues long. The DNA of the CDR3 is TGTGCCTGGACAGGGTCAGAGACCCAGTACTTC. Translation: CAWTGSETQYF. Supplemented by reference TRBV30 and TRBJ2-5, the full variable domain reads SQTIHQWPATLVQPVGSPLSLECTVEGTSNPNLYWYRQAAGRGLQLLFYSVGIGQISSEVPQNLSASRPQDRQFILSSKKLLLSDSGFYLCAWTGSETQYFGPGTRLLVL.